Detailed here is one TCR beta chain. Its specificity is not known. The data derive from a study of Graves' ophthalmopathy and Graves' hyperthyroidism. On the study more broadly: The study drew peripheral blood at initial diagnosis, before any treatment. General study points: Ophthalmopathy cases were distinguished from stable hyperthyroidism by a 13-signature model, reaching about 85% sensitivity and 65% to 83% specificity.

The V gene's germline CDR1 is LNHDA and CDR2 SQIVND (reference sequence). The CDR3 runs 19 residues. The V gene lost 6 bases and the J gene lost 0 bases, with 24 bases spanning the gap. RNA transcripts provided the template for amplifying TCR beta CDR3 regions. The library came from an HTBI-primed first-round RT-PCR and a second-round multiplex PCR. TCRdb itself ran the multiplex PCR reads through MiXCR, one entry per CDR3 protein. The profile shows 740,000 or so distinct CDR3 sequences, 40% of them singletons. Disease in donors with ophthalmopathy had moderate-to-severe activity, CAS ≥3, NOSPECS ≥4 and under 3 months' duration.

The source is an adult man with Graves' ophthalmopathy. This sequence joins TRBV19 and TRBJ1-5, with a possible D match to TRBD1 (5 bases). The sequenced material came from peripheral blood. The CDR3 DNA follows: TGTGCCAGTAGCCCCGTATTGGGGCGAGAGGAATATAGCAATCAGCCCCAGCATTTT. It codes for CASSPVLGREEYSNQPQHF.